Each of the 10 T cell receptor beta chains below was sequenced from the same sample in a study of control samples from healthy donors and cancer patients. The repertoire was sequenced with immunoSEQ multiplex PCR; TCRdb's copy has only in-frame clones and lacks some. This sample has 100,000 to 150,000 clones, with approximately 84% found just once. Sequencing used blood. The receptors come from a young man in good health.

This clone was detected once. The chain recombines TRBV5-6 with TRBJ2-1, with a weak D call TRBD2 (6 bases). This CDR3 contains 15 residues. CDR1 and CDR2 from the germline V gene are SGHDT and YYEEEE. The V end lost 5 bases, the J end lost 0 bases, and 12 bases lay between the germline ends. CDR3 residues: CASRNYGSSYNEQFF. The CDR3 bases are TGTGCCAGCAGAAACTACGGGAGCTCCTACAATGAGCAGTTCTTC.

V gene TRBV29-1 combines with J gene TRBJ2-5; TRBD2 matches 10 bases. The V gene's germline CDR1 is SQVTM and CDR2 ANQGSEA. The V and J ends lost 0 bases and 4 bases, in that order; junction bases with no gene match: 8. CDR3 length: 16 amino acids. CDR3 sequence: CSVEEPTSGKRETQYF. For the CDR3, the DNA is TGCAGCGTTGAAGAGCCCACTAGCGGGAAGAGAGAGACCCAGTACTTC.

The chain combines TRBV27 with TRBJ1-1; D is undetermined. Looked up from germline, CDR1 is MNHEY and CDR2 is SMNVEV (reference sequence). The CDR3 has 14 residues. The V end lost 1 base, the J end lost 0 bases, and 6 bases lay between the germline ends. The CDR3 region is CASSLLYMNTEAFF. The CDR3 DNA reads TGTGCCAGCAGTTTATTGTACATGAACACTGAAGCTTTCTTT.

J is TRBJ2-5 and V is TRBV10-1; 7 nucleotides match TRBD1. CDR1 is WNHNN and CDR2 is SYGVQD in the germline V gene (reference sequence). The CDR3 is 15 amino acids. Losses at the gene ends were 3 bases for V and 3 bases for J; bases not matched to a gene: 7. CDR3 sequence: CASSESGTAKETQYF. The DNA for the CDR3 is TGCGCCAGCAGTGAATCTGGGACAGCCAAAGAGACCCAGTACTTC.

This chain uses TRBV7-9 with TRBJ1-2; D uncertain. The germline V gene has CDR1 SEHNR and CDR2 FQNEAQ (reference sequence). V lost 7 bases to trimming and J lost 8 bases, with 20 bases between them. There are 14 residues in the CDR3. CDR3 sequence (DNA): TGTGCCAGCACCACCCCCCATGAAAGGGAGGGCTACACCTTC. Protein sequence: CASTTPHEREGYTF.

This clone has a handful of counts. The chain carries TRBV7-3 and TRBJ2-3; D is unclear. CDR1 and CDR2 from the germline V gene are SGHTA and FQGTGA. Between the trimmed V and J ends, which lost 0 bases and 2 bases, there was a span of 3 bases. This CDR3 region has 13 residues. The CDR3 region is CASSLTITDTQYF. As DNA, the CDR3 is TGTGCCAGCAGCTTAACCATCACAGATACGCAGTATTTT.

The chain uses TRBV2 and TRBJ1-5; D ambiguous. The V and J ends lost 3 bases and 5 bases respectively, with 8 bases between them. The CDR3 is 13 amino acids. Germline loops: CDR1 SNHLY, CDR2 FYNNEI. As DNA, the CDR3 is TGTGCCAGCAGTGAGGAGGGTGATCAGCCCCAGCATTTT. Protein: CASSEEGDQPQHF.

This rearrangement joins TRBV15 to TRBJ2-7; 7 bases match TRBD1. Germline V gene lookup returns CDR1 LNHNV and CDR2 YYDKDF (reference sequence). Trimming cost V 2 bases and J 4 bases; bases outside gene matches: 11. This CDR3 has 16 amino acids. CDR3 region: CATSRPGQDRYYEQYF. In nucleotides, the CDR3 is TGTGCCACCAGCAGACCTGGACAGGACCGGTATTACGAGCAGTACTTC.

This clone was recorded once. CDR3 DNA sequence: TGTGCCAGCAGCTTATCAAGTAATTCACCCCTCCACTTT. This sequence encodes CASSLSSNSPLHF. V gene TRBV13 combines with J gene TRBJ1-6; D gene uncertain. The length of the CDR3 is 13 residues. Germline V CDR1 and CDR2: PRHDT, FYEKMQ (reference sequence). V was shortened by 2 bases and J by 6 bases, with 5 bases between the two germline ends.

V usage is TRBV6-4 and J usage is TRBJ1-1; 9 nucleotides line up with TRBD1. Looked up from germline, CDR1 is MRHNA and CDR2 is SNTAGT. V was clipped by 6 bases and J by 5 bases; unmatched bases: 22. This CDR3 contains 19 residues. The CDR3 loop reads CASSPITIRDRVVRTEAFF. In nucleotides, the CDR3 is TGTGCCAGCAGCCCAATTACCATCCGGGACAGGGTTGTTCGGACTGAAGCTTTCTTT.